The entry that follows covers one T cell receptor (beta chain) sequence. What it binds is not known. This sample is part of a study of T cell responses to AZD1222 COVID-19 vaccine. The study's findings and limits: The donor cohort was predominantly white British with a female majority, and clonal diversity may have been underestimated. CD4 TCRs covered the whole spike, strongest at regions 160-218 and 743-854.

Assay used: immunoSEQ multiplex PCR; TCRdb lists only in-frame clones, some missing. The sample lists approximately 110,000 clones, around nine tenths seen once, with less than 2.5% in the top ten. This CDR3 is 16 amino acids long. In germline, CDR1 is SGHTA, CDR2 FQGTGA. J lost 2 bases, V lost 5 bases, and 7 bases had no gene match. Timing groups of about 4 and about 12 weeks for second doses were pooled. The TCR comes from an adult who received the AZD1222 COVID-19 vaccine. Sequencing was performed on peripheral blood, taken 28 days after the second AZD1222 dose. The chain recombines TRBV7-3 with TRBJ2-2; TRBD2 matches at 8 bases. The DNA of the CDR3 is TGTGCCAGCAGCACCGACGGGAGGGATAACACCGGGGAGCTGTTTTTT. It codes for CASSTDGRDNTGELFF.